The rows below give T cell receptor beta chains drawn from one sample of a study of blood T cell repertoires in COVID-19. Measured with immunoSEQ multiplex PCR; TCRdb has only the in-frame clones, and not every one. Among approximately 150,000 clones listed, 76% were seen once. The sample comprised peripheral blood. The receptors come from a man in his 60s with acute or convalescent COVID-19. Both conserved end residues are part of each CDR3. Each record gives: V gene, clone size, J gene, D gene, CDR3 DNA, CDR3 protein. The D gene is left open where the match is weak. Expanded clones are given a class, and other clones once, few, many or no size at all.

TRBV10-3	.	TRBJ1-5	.	TGTGCCATCAGTGACTTCCAACAGGGCAATCAGCCCCAGCATTTT	CAISDFQQGNQPQHF
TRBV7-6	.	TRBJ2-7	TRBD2	TGTGCCAGCAGCCTATTAGCGGGAGGCTCCTACGAGCAGTACTTC	CASSLLAGGSYEQYF
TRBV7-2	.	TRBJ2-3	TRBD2	TGTGCCAGCAGCTTATGGGGGAGGGACACAGATACGCAGTATTTT	CASSLWGRDTDTQYF
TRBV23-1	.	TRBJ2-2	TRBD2	TGCGCCAGCAGTCAATCACGGACTAGCAAAGACACCGGGGAGCTGTTTTTT	CASSQSRTSKDTGELFF
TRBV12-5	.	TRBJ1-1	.	TGTGCTAGTGGTTTGTCACGGGGGGGCTTCACTGAAGCTTTCTTT	CASGLSRGGFTEAFF
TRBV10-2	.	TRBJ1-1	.	TGCGCCAGCCGTCTGGGCGTGAACACTGAAGCTTTCTTT	CASRLGVNTEAFF
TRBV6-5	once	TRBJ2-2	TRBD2	TGTGCCAGCAGTTTCCGGGAGGACACCGGGGAGCTGTTTTTT	CASSFREDTGELFF
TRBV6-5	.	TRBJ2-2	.	TGTGCCAGCAGTCCTAGCTTCGGAACCGGGGAGCTGTTTTTT	CASSPSFGTGELFF
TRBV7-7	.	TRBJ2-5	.	TGTGCCAGCAGCCCCCGGGGGTTCCAAGAGACCCAGTACTTC	CASSPRGFQETQYF
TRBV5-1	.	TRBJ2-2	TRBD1	TGCGCCAGCAGGAATGCAGGGGGCACCGGGGAGCTGTTTTTT	CASRNAGGTGELFF
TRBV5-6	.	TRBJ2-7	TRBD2	TGTGCCAGCAGCTTGGAACTGAGCGGGAGAGAGCAGTACTTC	CASSLELSGREQYF
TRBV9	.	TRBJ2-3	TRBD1	TGTGCCAGCGGACTCGGGACAGGGGGTCCAGATACGCAGTATTTT	CASGLGTGGPDTQYF
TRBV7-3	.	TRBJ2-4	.	TGTGCCAGCAGCCCCCGGGGTGGCCCCCAACTAGCCAAAAACATTCAGTACTTC	CASSPRGGPQLAKNIQYF
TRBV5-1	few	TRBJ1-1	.	TGCGCCAGCAGCTGGACCGGGGATATGAACACTGAAGCTTTCTTT	CASSWTGDMNTEAFF
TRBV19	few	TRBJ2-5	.	TGTGCCAGTAGCAGGGCCTTTCAGGAGACCCAGTACTTC	CASSRAFQETQYF
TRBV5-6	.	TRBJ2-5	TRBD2	TGTGCCAGCAGCTTAAGTAGACTAGCGTATCAAGAGACCCAGTACTTC	CASSLSRLAYQETQYF
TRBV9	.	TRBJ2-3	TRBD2	TGTGCCAGCAGCGTCGGCGGGAGGTTCACAGATACGCAGTATTTT	CASSVGGRFTDTQYF
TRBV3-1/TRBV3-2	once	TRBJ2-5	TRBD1	TGTGCCAGCAGCCAAGAAGTTGGGACAGGGGGAAAGACCCAGTACTTC	CASSQEVGTGGKTQYF
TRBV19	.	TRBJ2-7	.	TGTGCCAGTAGTTTGAGGGACGAGCAGTACTTC	CASSLRDEQYF
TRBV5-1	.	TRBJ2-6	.	TGCGCCAGCAACGGAGGGACTGGGGCCAACGTCCTGACTTTC	CASNGGTGANVLTF
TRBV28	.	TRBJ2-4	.	TGTGCCAGCAGTTCACCCCAGACAAAAAACATTCAGTACTTC	CASSSPQTKNIQYF
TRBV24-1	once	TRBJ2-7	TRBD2	TGTGCCACCACCAAAAGGACTAGCGGGATTGCCTACGAGCAGTACTTC	CATTKRTSGIAYEQYF
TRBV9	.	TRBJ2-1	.	TGTGCCAGCAGCGAACGGGGGAGCGGGTCCTACAATGAGCAGTTCTTC	CASSERGSGSYNEQFF
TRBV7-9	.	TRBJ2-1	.	TGTGCCAGCAGCCAAACGGTCTCTGGGAGCTCCTACAATGAGCAGTTCTTC	CASSQTVSGSSYNEQFF
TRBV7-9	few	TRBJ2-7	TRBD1	TGTGCCAGCAGCCATGAGACAGGGGTGAGCTCCTACGAGCAGTACTTC	CASSHETGVSSYEQYF
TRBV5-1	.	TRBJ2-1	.	TGCGCCAGCAGCTTGCTGGACAGTTCCAATGAGCAGTTCTTC	CASSLLDSSNEQFF
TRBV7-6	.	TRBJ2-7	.	TGTGCCAGCAGCTTAGCGTCAGGGAATTCCTACGAGCAGTACTTC	CASSLASGNSYEQYF
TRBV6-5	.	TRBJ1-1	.	TGTGCCAGCAGTTTCACAGGGAAAGCTTTCTTT	CASSFTGKAFF
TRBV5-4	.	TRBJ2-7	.	TGTGCCAGCAGCACGGGAATAAGTCTTTCCTACGAGCAGTACTTC	CASSTGISLSYEQYF
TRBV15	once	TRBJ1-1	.	TGTGCCACCAGCAGAGATTCCCTCGGAGCAACGGGCACTGAAGCTTTCTTT	CATSRDSLGATGTEAFF
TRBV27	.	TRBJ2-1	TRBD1	TGTGCCAGCAGCCGCTCCCGGGACAGGGGCTACAATGAGCAGTTCTTC	CASSRSRDRGYNEQFF
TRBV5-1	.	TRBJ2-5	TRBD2	TGCGCCACCAAAAGGACTAGCGGGAGACAAGAGACCCAGTACTTC	CATKRTSGRQETQYF
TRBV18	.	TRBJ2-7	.	TGTGCCAGCTCACCACCGGAACGAGGCTACGAGCAGTACTTC	CASSPPERGYEQYF
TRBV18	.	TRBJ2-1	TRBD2	TGTGCCAGCTCACCGGGACTAGCAGACAATGAGCAGTTCTTC	CASSPGLADNEQFF
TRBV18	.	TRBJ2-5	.	TGTGCCAGCTCACCACGGTCCGGGAATGAAGAGACCCAGTACTTC	CASSPRSGNEETQYF
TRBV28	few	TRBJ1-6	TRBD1	TGTGCCAGCAGTAACAGGGGGTCCGGATCACCCCTCCACTTT	CASSNRGSGSPLHF
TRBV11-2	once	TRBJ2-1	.	TGTGCCAGCAGCTTATGGGCGGGCCGATCCTACAATGAGCAGTTCTTC	CASSLWAGRSYNEQFF
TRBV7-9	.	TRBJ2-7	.	TGTGCCAGCAGCTTCCACGGGGGGCAGTACTTC	CASSFHGGQYF
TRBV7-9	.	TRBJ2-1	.	TGTGCCAGCAGCTACTGGGGCGGTGAGCAGTTCTTC	CASSYWGGEQFF
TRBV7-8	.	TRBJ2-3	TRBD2	TGTGCCAGCAGCTCTGTTTTGCCGGGGGGAGGCGATACGCAGTATTTT	CASSSVLPGGGDTQYF
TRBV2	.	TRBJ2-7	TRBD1	TGTGCCAGCAGTATCAGGGGGCTTTACTACGAGCAGTACTTC	CASSIRGLYYEQYF
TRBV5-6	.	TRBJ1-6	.	TGTGCCAGCAGCTTGGCCCTGGGGGGGCTATCCGATTCACCCCTCCACTTT	CASSLALGGLSDSPLHF
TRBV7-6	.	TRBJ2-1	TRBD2	TGTGCCAGCAGCCGCCGTGGATCGGGAGGGCAGAATGAGCAGTTCTTC	CASSRRGSGGQNEQFF
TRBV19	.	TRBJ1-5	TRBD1	TGTGCCAGTAGTATATCCGGGACAGCCAATCAGCCCCAGCATTTT	CASSISGTANQPQHF
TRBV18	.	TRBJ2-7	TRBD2	TGTGCCAGCTCACCACCGTTACTAGCGGGAGGTATACAGGGCTACGAGCAGTACTTC	CASSPPLLAGGIQGYEQYF